Presented here are 9 T cell receptor beta chains from one specimen sequenced in a study of T cell responses to AZD1222 COVID-19 vaccine. The assay was immunoSEQ multiplex PCR, and TCRdb's table has in-frame clones only and misses some. The sample holds around 270,000 clones, almost 95% seen once. Specimen: peripheral blood, collected 28 days after the second AZD1222 dose. Receptors were obtained from an adult who received the AZD1222 COVID-19 vaccine.

This chain joins TRBV2 and TRBJ1-2; 8 bases match TRBD1. The V and J ends lost 5 bases and 5 bases, in that order; junction bases with no gene match: 7. Per germline, CDR1 SNHLY and CDR2 FYNNEI. The CDR3 runs to 14 residues. CDR3 DNA: TGTGCCAGCAGTCCTTTACGGGACAGGTATGGCTACACCTTC. Translating gives CASSPLRDRYGYTF. The full variable domain, with the rest looked up from reference TRBV2 and TRBJ1-2, is EPEVTQTPSHQVTQMGQEVILRCVPISNHLYFYWYRQILGQKVEFLVSFYNNEISEKSEIFDDQFSVERPDGSNFTLKIRSTKLEDSAMYFCASSPLRDRYGYTFGSGTRLTVV.

The rearrangement links TRBV12-1 to TRBJ1-5. TRBV12-1 represents a pseudogene. The CDR3 contains 17 residues. The CDR3: CASILVAGVESNQPQHF. The CDR3 DNA is TGTGCCAGCATTCTCGTTGCGGGGGTAGAGAGCAATCAGCCCCAGCATTTT.

The chain carries TRBV6-2 or TRBV6-3 and TRBJ2-2; D is possibly TRBD1 (5 bases). Trimming cost V 6 bases and J 2 bases, with 10 bases left between them. This CDR3 is built from 14 residues. CDR1 MNHEY and CDR2 SVGEGT come from the germline V gene. CDR3 residues: CASSFTGNTGELFF. The DNA of the CDR3 is TGTGCCAGCAGCTTCACAGGAAACACCGGGGAGCTGTTTTTT.

V gene TRBV18 combines with J gene TRBJ2-5; D could derive from TRBD1 or TRBD2 (5 bases each). CDR3 length equals 15 residues. V lost 2 bases, J lost 1 base, and 11 bases lay in between. CDR1 is KGHSH, CDR2 LQKENI, per germline. This CDR3 is CASSPSGALQETQYF. Here the CDR3 DNA reads TGTGCCAGCTCACCATCCGGGGCCCTCCAAGAGACCCAGTACTTC.

The chain couples TRBV18 to TRBJ1-4; D is uncertain. The V end lost 1 base, the J end lost 4 bases, and 7 bases lay between the germline ends. This CDR3 is 14 amino acids long. Germline V lookup: CDR1 KGHSH, CDR2 LQKENI. The CDR3 DNA follows: TGTGCCAGCTCACCACTTGGGGATAATGAAAAACTGTTTTTT. Protein sequence: CASSPLGDNEKLFF. The whole variable domain, filled in from reference TRBV18 and TRBJ1-4, reads NAGVMQNPRHLVRRRGQEARLRCSPMKGHSHVYWYRQLPEEGLKFMVYLQKENIIDESGMPKERFSAEFPKEGPSILRIQQVVRGDSAAYFCASSPLGDNEKLFFGSGTQLSVL.

The chain links TRBV19 to TRBJ1-5; D is undetermined. Germline CDR1 is LNHDA and CDR2 is SQIVND (reference sequence). The CDR3 runs to 16 residues. V shed 1 base and J shed 2 bases, with 12 bases lying between them. The CDR3 sequence is CASSIADPMGNQPQHF. In nucleotides, the CDR3 is TGTGCCAGTAGTATAGCAGACCCGATGGGCAATCAGCCCCAGCATTTT.

The chain links TRBV5-1 to TRBJ1-2; the D gene is possibly TRBD1 (5 bases). The V gene lost 6 bases and the J gene lost 5 bases, with 14 bases spanning the gap. In germline, CDR1 is SGHRS, CDR2 YFSETQ. The CDR3 covers 13 residues. In DNA, the CDR3 is TGCGCCAGCACCCAGACAGCACCGTATGGCTACACCTTC. This translates into CASTQTAPYGYTF.

This chain connects TRBV27 to TRBJ1-1; D might be TRBD1 (5 bases). V lost 5 bases and J 3 bases, leaving 16 bases between the germline ends. This CDR3 has 15 amino acids. Germline CDR1 and CDR2: MNHEY and SMNVEV (reference sequence). CDR3 protein: CASSPMAQAYTEAFF. The CDR3, as DNA: TGTGCCAGCAGTCCAATGGCACAGGCCTACACTGAAGCTTTCTTT.

V and J are TRBV10-2 and TRBJ1-2, with D maybe TRBD1 (6 bases). The length of the CDR3 is 13 residues. Trimming removed 3 bases from V and 8 bases from J, with 13 bases in between. The germline gives CDR1 WSHSY, CDR2 SAAADI. The chain's CDR3 is CASSDPDSKGYTF. The CDR3, as DNA: TGCGCCAGCAGTGACCCGGACAGTAAAGGCTACACCTTC.